These T cell receptor beta chains were read from a single sample in a study of blood T cell repertoires in COVID-19. Clones were sequenced by immunoSEQ multiplex PCR, and TCRdb holds only the in-frame ones, with some missing. The sample lists approximately 290,000 clones, roughly nine tenths seen once, with 11% in the top ten. Sequenced: peripheral blood. The receptors shown here come from a woman aged 25-40 years with COVID-19, enrolled during active disease. CDR3s include the opening cysteine and the closing phenylalanine or tryptophan. D genes are given only for firm matches. Clone sizes are given selectively: once, few, many, or a class where the clone is expanded.

TRBV6-5	.	TRBD2	TRBJ2-1	CASSFERGNYNEQFF	TGTGCCAGCAGTTTTGAGCGGGGGAACTACAATGAGCAGTTCTTC
TRBV9	.	TRBD2	TRBJ2-2	CASSVALTRGGQRTGELFF	TGTGCCAGCAGCGTAGCCCTGACCCGGGGGGGCCAGAGAACCGGGGAGCTGTTTTTT
TRBV19	.	TRBD2	TRBJ2-7	CASSLGLAGGAGRDEQYF	TGTGCCAGTAGTTTAGGACTAGCGGGGGGCGCCGGCCGCGACGAGCAGTACTTC
TRBV20-1	.	TRBD2	TRBJ2-3	CSASLTSGRTDTQYF	TGCAGTGCTAGTCTAACTAGCGGACGCACAGATACGCAGTATTTT
TRBV19	.	.	TRBJ1-1	CASSTRTAGSTRAFF	TGTGCCAGTAGTACGAGGACAGCCGGATCGACTCGGGCTTTCTTT
TRBV21-1	once	.	TRBJ1-5	CASSNSYRDFSRNQPQHF	TGTGCCAGCAGCAACTCCTACCGGGACTTTAGTAGGAATCAGCCCCAGCATTTT
TRBV7-2	.	.	TRBJ1-1	CASSLSLRGEAFF	TGTGCCAGCAGCCTTTCCCTCAGGGGTGAAGCTTTCTTT
TRBV6-4	few	TRBD2	TRBJ2-2	CASSDSPSGGAVGELFF	TGTGCCAGCAGTGACTCCCCCAGCGGGGGGGCCGTCGGGGAGCTGTTTTTT
TRBV30	.	.	TRBJ2-5	CAWRPGGTQYF	TGTGCCTGGAGGCCCGGGGGGACCCAGTACTTC
TRBV3-1/TRBV3-2	.	.	TRBJ2-1	CASSHFGIQFF	TGTGCCAGCAGCCACTTCGGGATCCAGTTCTTC
TRBV6-1	.	.	TRBJ1-1	CASSEALTVAEAFF	TGTGCCAGCAGTGAAGCGCTGACGGTAGCAGAAGCTTTCTTT
TRBV7-2	.	TRBD1	TRBJ2-7	CASSFVGTGEHEQYF	TGTGCCAGCAGCTTCGTGGGGACAGGGGAGCACGAGCAGTACTTC
TRBV5-5	.	.	TRBJ2-7	CASSLVRLEQYF	TGTGCCAGCAGCTTGGTGCGTCTCGAGCAGTACTTC
TRBV7-2	.	TRBD1	TRBJ1-4	CASSPRQGFWANEKLFF	TGTGCCAGCAGCCCAAGACAGGGGTTTTGGGCTAATGAAAAACTGTTTTTT
TRBV19	.	.	TRBJ1-4	CASRTNRATNEKLFF	TGTGCCAGTAGGACGAACAGAGCAACTAATGAAAAACTGTTTTTT
TRBV2	.	TRBD2	TRBJ2-5	CASGLAGRETQYF	TGTGCCAGTGGACTAGCGGGGAGAGAGACCCAGTACTTC
TRBV5-4	.	.	TRBJ1-2	CASSLGQLSNYGYTF	TGTGCCAGCAGCTTGGGACAGCTCTCTAACTATGGCTACACCTTC
TRBV18	.	.	TRBJ1-1	CASSQDRLNTEAFF	TGTGCCAGCTCCCAGGACAGATTGAACACTGAAGCTTTCTTT
TRBV19	.	.	TRBJ1-2	CASSIVVGTGGYTF	TGTGCCAGTAGTATAGTAGTCGGGACTGGTGGCTACACCTTC
TRBV10-2	.	.	TRBJ1-2	CASLGLGYTF	TGCGCCAGCTTAGGACTAGGCTACACCTTC
TRBV4-1	.	.	TRBJ2-2	CASSHPQGTGELFF	TGCGCCAGCAGCCATCCACAGGGAACCGGGGAGCTGTTTTTT
TRBV30	.	TRBD2	TRBJ2-3	CAWSGLAGGYLRDTDTQYF	TGTGCCTGGAGCGGACTAGCGGGGGGGTACCTTCGAGACACAGATACGCAGTATTTT
TRBV12-3/TRBV12-4	.	.	TRBJ2-1	CASSPRNEQFF	TGTGCCAGCAGCCCGCGGAATGAGCAGTTCTTC
TRBV4-2	.	.	TRBJ2-1	CASSTTDRPQEQFF	TGTGCCAGCAGCACCACCGACAGGCCTCAAGAGCAGTTCTTC
TRBV29-1	.	.	TRBJ2-7	CSVLGGASYEQYF	TGCAGCGTGCTAGGGGGGGCCTCCTACGAGCAGTACTTC
TRBV4-1	.	.	TRBJ1-1	CASSLTGQEAFF	TGCGCCAGCAGCCTAACGGGACAAGAAGCTTTCTTT
TRBV19	.	.	TRBJ2-7	CASNQGGSYEQYF	TGTGCCAGCAACCAAGGGGGCTCCTACGAGCAGTACTTC
TRBV19	.	.	TRBJ1-2	CASSIGGRPNYGYTF	TGTGCCAGTAGTATTGGCGGCAGACCTAACTATGGCTACACCTTC
TRBV19	.	TRBD2	TRBJ2-5	CASSDRTPGGETQYF	TGTGCCAGTAGTGACCGGACGCCGGGGGGGGAGACCCAGTACTTC
TRBV2	.	TRBD1	TRBJ2-1	CASSEGLGQGSLDEQFF	TGTGCCAGCAGTGAGGGTCTGGGACAGGGGTCCCTCGATGAGCAGTTCTTC
TRBV3-1/TRBV3-2	.	.	TRBJ1-1	CASSQGGFAEAFF	TGTGCCAGCAGCCAAGGAGGGTTTGCTGAGGCTTTCTTT
TRBV10-3	.	.	TRBJ1-2	CAITHSPNYGYTF	TGTGCCATCACTCACAGCCCTAACTATGGCTACACCTTC
TRBV5-1	once	TRBD2	TRBJ2-7	CASSLGDYTYEQYF	TGCGCCAGCAGCTTGGGGGACTACACCTACGAGCAGTACTTC
TRBV29-1	.	.	TRBJ1-2	CSVDAGRGYTF	TGCAGCGTTGATGCGGGCCGTGGCTACACCTTC
TRBV25-1	.	TRBD2	TRBJ2-3	CASSDLAGGVSDTQYF	TGTGCCAGCAGTGACCTAGCGGGGGGCGTGTCAGATACGCAGTATTTT
TRBV27	.	TRBD1	TRBJ2-2	CASSLGRGHTGELFF	TGTGCCAGCAGTTTAGGTAGGGGGCACACCGGGGAGCTGTTTTTT
TRBV19	.	TRBD1	TRBJ1-2	CASGWMDRDVEGYTF	TGTGCCAGTGGCTGGATGGACAGGGACGTGGAGGGCTACACCTTC
TRBV21-1	.	.	TRBJ1-1	CASSKEKRRGYTEAFF	TGTGCCAGCAGCAAAGAAAAACGGAGGGGCTACACTGAAGCTTTCTTT
TRBV6-6	.	TRBD2	TRBJ2-7	CASSYGRGGLEQYF	TGTGCCAGCAGTTACGGTCGGGGGGGCCTCGAGCAGTACTTC
TRBV1	.	.	TRBJ2-2	CTSSQDPHRGGPVTGELFF	TGCACCAGCAGCCAAGACCCCCATCGGGGGGGGCCGGTCACCGGGGAGCTGTTTTTT
TRBV2	.	.	TRBJ1-1	CASSEEGQGSEAFF	TGTGCCAGCAGTGAAGAAGGTCAGGGGTCGGAAGCTTTCTTT
TRBV7-7	.	TRBD1	TRBJ2-1	CASSPAGTGYNEQFF	TGTGCCAGCAGCCCGGCGGGGACAGGATACAATGAGCAGTTCTTC
TRBV7-2	.	.	TRBJ1-4	CASSFIGGGNEKLFF	TGTGCCAGCAGCTTTATCGGTGGAGGCAATGAAAAACTGTTTTTT